The clone carrying this T cell receptor (beta chain) was seen at least ten times. This sample was taken from a study of T-cell reconstitution after alpha-beta-depleted transplantation in children. The CDR3 has 15 residues. Germline CDR1 reads SGHTA; CDR2 reads FQGNSA. The germline V and J ends were trimmed by 5 bases and 2 bases, with 13 bases remaining between them. It was with unique molecular identifiers that the TCRbeta library was prepared. TCRdb used MiXCR to reprocess the PCR reads, holding one entry per CDR3 protein. The sample has fewer than 130,000 distinct CDR3 sequences; over 9% are singletons.

This chain links TRBV7-2 with TRBJ2-1; D possibly corresponds to TRBD1 (5 bases). The input for sequencing was PBMCs from the stem cell graft donor, taken from the stem cell graft. The receptor's source is a human donor who donated a stem cell graft to a child with acute lymphoblastic leukemia. The CDR3 is CASSPRVLTYNEQFF. CDR3 nucleotide sequence: TGTGCCAGCAGCCCCAGGGTCTTAACCTACAATGAGCAGTTCTTC.